The T cell receptor beta chain described here comes from a study of somatic mutations in cytotoxic T cells in rheumatoid arthritis. Overall study results and limits: CD8+ T cells showed clonality that did not differ significantly between patients with rheumatoid arthritis and age-matched healthy controls.

The investigators isolated CD4+ and CD8+ cells by positive magnetic bead selection and checked their purity by flow cytometry. V shed 8 bases and J shed 4 bases, with 21 bases lying between them. CDR1 and CDR2 from the germline V gene are MNHEY and SMNVEV (reference sequence). The CDR3 totals 16 residues. Libraries were prepared by immunoSEQ multiplex PCR; TCRdb keeps only in-frame clonotypes and omits some of them. The data show approximately 12,000 clones, with 80% seen just once and roughly an eighth held by the top ten. By frequency in the sample, this clone is medium-sized. Its specificity is unknown.

This chain connects TRBV27 to TRBJ1-5; possible D gene TRBD1, 5 bases. The TCR sequence derives from a man aged 45-60 years in good health. The sequenced sample consisted of CD8+ T cells sorted from blood. CDR3 in amino acids: CASGRGGRGLNQPQHF. The CDR3 DNA reads TGTGCCAGCGGCCGGGGGGGAAGGGGCCTTAATCAGCCCCAGCATTTT.